This is a list of T cell receptor beta chains from one sample in a study of glioma-infiltrating T cells. TCRdb called the multiplex PCR reads again in MiXCR, with one record for every CDR3 protein. The sample has around 190,000 distinct CDR3 sequences; around 40% are singletons. Sequenced: glioma tissue, nonneoplastic brain tissue, or PBMCs (not recorded which). The receptors were gathered from a human donor with low-grade glioma or glioblastoma, undergoing nonglioma brain surgery, or in good health (not recorded which). Each CDR3 is given with its conserved first and last residue. The order of the fields is D gene, J gene, V gene, CDR3 length, clone size, CDR3 protein, CDR3 DNA. A D gene is named only where the DNA matches it firmly. Rows may omit the clone size; those that give it use once, few, many or a size class.

TRBD1,TRBJ1-6,TRBV10-3,14,.,CATKRQGGGSPLHF,TGTGCCACAAAGCGACAGGGAGGTGGTTCACCCCTCCACTTT
.,TRBJ2-1,TRBV12-3/TRBV12-4,19,few,CASSPIGRGLRSSYNEQFF,TGTGCCAGCAGTCCTATCGGTCGTGGGCTCCGAAGCTCCTACAATGAGCAGTTCTTC
.,TRBJ2-2,TRBV2,15,.,CASSELGPNTGELFF,TGTGCCAGCAGTGAACTGGGCCCGAACACCGGGGAGCTGTTTTTT
.,TRBJ1-2,TRBV7-9,12,few,CASSLPAGSYTF,TGTGCCAGCAGCTTACCCGCCGGGAGCTACACCTTC
TRBD2,TRBJ2-7,TRBV6-1,17,.,CASSQQTGTRSPSEQYF,TGTGCCAGCAGTCAGCAGACCGGGACTAGATCTCCTTCCGAGCAGTACTTC
.,TRBJ2-7,TRBV4-2,16,.,CASSQVPSRGYYEQYF,TGTGCCAGCAGCCAGGTACCAAGCAGGGGTTACTACGAGCAGTACTTC
TRBD1,TRBJ2-3,TRBV20-1,17,many,CSARDRETGVITDTQYF,TGCAGTGCTAGAGATCGAGAGACAGGGGTTATCACAGATACGCAGTATTTT
TRBD1,TRBJ1-3,TRBV2,16,many,CASSPRTGGSGNTIYF,TGTGCCAGCAGTCCACGGACAGGGGGATCTGGAAACACCATATATTTT
.,TRBJ2-7,TRBV6-6,14,once,CARSDQGWLYEKYF,TGTGCCAGAAGTGACCAAGGCTGGCTCTACGAGAAGTACTTC
.,TRBJ1-2,TRBV12-3/TRBV12-4,14,many,CASSRRSIGYGYTF,TGTGCCAGCAGCAGGCGATCGATTGGCTATGGCTACACCTTC
.,TRBJ1-2,TRBV7-2,16,.,CASSLTTHPAGGGYTF,TGTGCCAGCAGCTTGACAACCCACCCCGCCGGGGGTGGCTACACCTTC
TRBD1,TRBJ1-5,TRBV7-9,14,.,CASILTGRNQPQHF,TGTGCCAGCATCTTGACAGGGAGGAACCAGCCCCAGCATTTT
TRBD1,TRBJ2-6,TRBV25-1,15,many,CASSVRGPGANVLTF,TGTGCCAGCAGTGTCAGGGGGCCTGGGGCCAACGTCCTGACTTTC
TRBD1,TRBJ2-1,TRBV29-1,12,.,CSYQGVYNEQFF,TGCAGCTATCAGGGGGTCTACAATGAGCAGTTCTTC
TRBD2,TRBJ2-3,TRBV28,15,many,CASSLTSGRVGTQYF,TGTGCCAGCAGCCTAACTAGCGGGAGAGTCGGGACGCAGTATTTT
TRBD2,TRBJ2-3,TRBV6-1,16,many,CASRVSGGARADTQYF,TGTGCCAGCAGAGTTAGCGGGGGAGCACGCGCAGATACGCAGTATTTT
.,TRBJ1-3,TRBV28,13,many,CASLRGSGNTIYF,TGTGCCAGTCTGAGGGGATCTGGAAACACCATATATTTT
.,TRBJ2-7,TRBV12-3/TRBV12-4,13,.,CASSLSQQAEQYF,TGTGCCAGCAGTTTAAGCCAGCAAGCCGAGCAGTACTTC
TRBD1,TRBJ1-2,TRBV18,12,.,CASSGTGYGYTF,TGTGCCAGCTCCGGGACAGGCTATGGCTACACCTTC
.,TRBJ1-1,TRBV7-2,13,many,CASSLRANTEAFF,TGTGCCAGCAGCTTAAGAGCAAACACTGAAGCTTTCTTT
.,TRBJ1-4,TRBV15,15,many,CATSRDRGGREKLFF,TGTGCCACCAGCAGAGATCGAGGGGGGAGAGAAAAACTGTTTTTT
.,TRBJ1-2,TRBV6-1,17,medium-sized,CASSTRYTGALLYGYTF,TGTGCCAGCAGTACCCGCTATACGGGGGCCCTACTCTATGGCTACACCTTC
TRBD1,TRBJ1-3,TRBV28,16,.,CASSLWDRLTGNTIYF,TGTGCCAGCAGTTTATGGGACAGGTTGACTGGAAACACCATATATTTT
.,TRBJ2-3,TRBV6-4,12,many,CASSADGDTQYF,TGTGCCAGCAGTGCAGATGGAGATACGCAGTATTTT
TRBD1,TRBJ1-1,TRBV7-9,16,.,CASSPTTGTGNTEAFF,TGTGCCAGCAGCCCTACTACCGGGACAGGGAACACTGAAGCTTTCTTT
.,TRBJ1-2,TRBV28,14,many,CASSFGAGFYGYTF,TGTGCCAGCAGTTTTGGGGCAGGCTTCTATGGCTACACCTTC
.,TRBJ1-4,TRBV20-1,14,.,CSALRRPENEKLFF,TGCAGTGCCCTCAGGCGGCCTGAGAATGAAAAACTGTTTTTT
TRBD1,TRBJ2-5,TRBV4-2,16,few,CASSQETGASPETQYF,TGTGCCAGCAGCCAAGAGACAGGGGCCTCCCCGGAGACCCAGTACTTC
.,TRBJ2-1,TRBV24-1,15,few,CATRGDRSSDNEQFF,TGTGCCACCAGGGGTGACCGGTCGTCCGACAATGAGCAGTTCTTC
.,TRBJ2-1,TRBV6-6,15,once,CDSSYRTGLGNEQFF,TGTGACAGCAGTTACAGGACGGGGCTTGGGAATGAGCAGTTCTTC
.,TRBJ2-7,TRBV11-1,14,.,CASNPPGGGYEQYF,TGTGCCAGCAACCCACCCGGGGGCGGATACGAGCAGTACTTC
TRBD2,TRBJ2-1,TRBV27,16,many,CASSRAGRGTYNEQFF,TGTGCCAGCAGTCGAGCAGGGAGGGGCACTTACAATGAGCAGTTCTTC
.,TRBJ2-1,TRBV7-3,13,.,CASSLITGHEQLF,TGTGCCAGCAGCTTAATAACAGGGCATGAGCAGCTCTTC
TRBD2,TRBJ2-7,TRBV6-1,17,many,CASSKETGLAAPYEQYF,TGTGCCAGTAGTAAGGAAACGGGACTAGCGGCTCCCTACGAGCAGTACTTC
.,TRBJ2-1,TRBV6-2/TRBV6-3,13,.,CDSKVPGTNEKFF,TGTGACAGCAAAGTCCCAGGAACTAATGAGAAGTTCTTC
.,TRBJ1-1,TRBV12-3/TRBV12-4,13,.,CASSFARVTEAFF,TGTGCCAGCAGTTTTGCCAGGGTCACTGAAGCTTTCTTT
.,TRBJ2-2,TRBV5-1,15,.,CASSLRGQNTGELFF,TGCGCCAGCAGCTTGAGGGGTCAGAACACCGGGGAGCTGTTTTTT
.,TRBJ1-1,TRBV7-9,17,.,CASSPIGKGGGNTEAFF,TGTGCCAGCAGCCCAATAGGGAAAGGGGGAGGAAACACTGAAGCTTTCTTT
TRBD2,TRBJ2-1,TRBV3-1,16,few,CASSQEAGGPWNEQFF,TGTGCCAGCAGCCAAGAAGCGGGAGGGCCTTGGAATGAGCAGTTCTTC
.,TRBJ2-7,TRBV20-1,13,.,CSAINGVFYGQYF,TGCAGTGCTATTAACGGAGTCTTCTACGGGCAGTACTTC
.,TRBJ1-1,TRBV20-1,14,many,CSVLGFTTNTEAFF,TGCAGTGTTCTGGGCTTCACTACGAACACTGAAGCTTTCTTT
.,TRBJ1-2,TRBV12-5,12,few,CASGRDFYGYTF,TGTGCTAGTGGGAGAGACTTCTATGGCTACACCTTC
TRBD2,TRBJ2-5,TRBV7-9,15,few,CASSYSGDGQETQYF,TGTGCCAGCAGCTACAGCGGGGACGGACAAGAGACCCAGTACTTC
TRBD2,TRBJ2-1,TRBV9,15,.,CASTHGRSSYNEQFF,TGTGCCAGCACCCACGGGAGGAGCTCCTACAATGAGCAGTTCTTC
TRBD2,TRBJ2-1,TRBV27,20,.,CASSPVAGGKTEASYNEQFF,TGTGCCAGCAGTCCCGTAGCGGGAGGGAAGACAGAGGCCTCCTACAATGAGCAGTTCTTC
TRBD2,TRBJ2-1,TRBV6-1,14,few,CASEGTSEYNEQFF,TGTGCCAGCGAAGGGACTAGCGAGTACAATGAGCAGTTCTTC
.,TRBJ2-7,TRBV25-1,11,many,CASSGYHEQYF,TGTGCCAGCAGTGGGTACCACGAGCAGTACTTC
TRBD2,TRBJ2-1,TRBV28,16,many,CASSIKGLAVLGEQFF,TGTGCCAGCAGTATTAAGGGACTAGCGGTTCTGGGGGAGCAGTTCTTC
TRBD1,TRBJ2-3,TRBV6-1,15,.,CASSYRGSAPDTQYF,TGTGCCAGCAGCTACAGGGGATCAGCACCCGATACGCAGTATTTT
.,TRBJ2-7,TRBV15,12,many,CATSISSYEQYF,TGTGCCACCAGCATTTCGTCCTACGAGCAGTACTTC
.,TRBJ1-1,TRBV10-3,14,few,CAISEFPSNTEAFF,TGTGCCATCAGTGAGTTCCCCTCGAACACTGAAGCTTTCTTT
.,TRBJ1-5,TRBV19,16,few,CASSTHAVQGNQPQHF,TGTGCCAGTAGTACCCACGCGGTACAGGGCAATCAGCCCCAGCATTTT
.,TRBJ2-1,TRBV4-1,16,.,CASSQAGRFSYNEQFF,TGCGCCAGCAGCCAAGCGGGGCGCTTCTCCTACAATGAGCAGTTCTTC
.,TRBJ2-5,TRBV28,16,.,CASRRTSWRAGETQYF,TGTGCCAGCAGGCGAACTAGCTGGAGGGCCGGAGAGACCCAGTACTTC
.,TRBJ2-7,TRBV20-1,14,many,CSARWDVKAYEQYF,TGCAGTGCTAGGTGGGACGTAAAGGCCTACGAGCAGTACTTC
.,TRBJ1-5,TRBV24-1,14,many,CATHAGGSNQPQHF,TGTGCCACCCATGCTGGAGGCTCCAATCAGCCCCAGCATTTT
TRBD2,TRBJ2-3,TRBV2,14,few,CASKGGRGTDTQYF,TGTGCCAGCAAGGGCGGGAGGGGCACAGATACGCAGTATTTT
.,TRBJ2-1,TRBV30,11,.,CAWWTFREQFF,TGTGCCTGGTGGACATTTCGGGAGCAGTTCTTC